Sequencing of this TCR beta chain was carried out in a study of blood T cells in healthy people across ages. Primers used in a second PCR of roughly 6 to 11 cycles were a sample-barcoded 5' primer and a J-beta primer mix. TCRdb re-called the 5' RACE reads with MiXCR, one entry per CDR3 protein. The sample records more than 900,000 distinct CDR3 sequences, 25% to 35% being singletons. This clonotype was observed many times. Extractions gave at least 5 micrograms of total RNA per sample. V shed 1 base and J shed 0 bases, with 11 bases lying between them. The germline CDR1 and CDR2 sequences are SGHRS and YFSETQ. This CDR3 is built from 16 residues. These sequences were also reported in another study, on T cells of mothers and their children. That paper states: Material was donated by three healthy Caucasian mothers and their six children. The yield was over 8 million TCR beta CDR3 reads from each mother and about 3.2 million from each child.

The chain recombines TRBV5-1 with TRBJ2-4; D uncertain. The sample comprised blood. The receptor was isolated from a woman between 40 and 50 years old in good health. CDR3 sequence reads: CASSLRTVLAKNIQYF. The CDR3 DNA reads TGCGCCAGCAGCTTGCGAACAGTTTTAGCCAAAAACATTCAGTACTTC.